The TCR beta chain described here comes from a study of PD-1 blockade in classical Hodgkin lymphoma. This table comes from immunoSEQ multiplex PCR, and its TCRdb copy is limited to in-frame clones, with some not included. Of 25,000 to 30,000 clones in the sample, around 89% are singletons; the top ten hold about 0.37%. The length of the CDR3 is 13 residues. Germline CDR1 MNHEY, CDR2 SVGAGI. The V and J ends lost 2 bases and 5 bases respectively, with 9 bases between them. General study findings and limits: Healthy donors reportedly exceeded newly diagnosed patients in baseline TCR diversity.

In its sample, this clone was seen a few times. What it binds is unknown. Sample time point: newly diagnosed, previously untreated cHL patient sample. CD4+ T cells were purified from thawed PBMCs by magnetic negative selection. The genes are TRBV6-5 and TRBJ1-1, with unresolved D. Sample: CD4+ T cells from blood. The clonotype was recovered from a human donor with classical Hodgkin lymphoma. CDR3 nucleotide sequence: TGTGCCAGCAGTTACCGGGCAGAAACTGAAGCTTTCTTT. Its protein product is CASSYRAETEAFF.